This T cell receptor (beta chain) came from a study of CD8 T cells in ankylosing spondylitis. 5'-RACE, quantitative and with molecular barcodes, yielded the TCR beta libraries. From the 5' RACE reads, TCRdb called clonotypes with MiXCR, one entry per CDR3 protein. The sample records around 210,000 distinct CDR3 sequences, around 8% being singletons. Per germline, CDR1 SGHTA and CDR2 FQGNSA. Trimming shortened V by 2 bases and J by 5 bases, and 13 bases separated the two germline ends. The length of the CDR3 is 15 residues. This clonotype showed up just a few times. The target antigen is unknown. Findings and caveats of the study: Ankylosing spondylitis blood seemed to carry a telltale TCR beta motif made of eight or nine highly homologous variants.

The receptor was derived from a female donor with ankylosing spondylitis or in good health (not recorded which). Sequenced sample: blood, either unsorted or a sorted T cell fraction (not recorded which). The chain has TRBV7-2 and TRBJ2-1; no clear D. CDR3 in amino acids: CASSLTPVGNNEQFF. In DNA, the CDR3 is TGTGCCAGCAGCTTAACCCCCGTTGGGAACAATGAGCAGTTCTTC.